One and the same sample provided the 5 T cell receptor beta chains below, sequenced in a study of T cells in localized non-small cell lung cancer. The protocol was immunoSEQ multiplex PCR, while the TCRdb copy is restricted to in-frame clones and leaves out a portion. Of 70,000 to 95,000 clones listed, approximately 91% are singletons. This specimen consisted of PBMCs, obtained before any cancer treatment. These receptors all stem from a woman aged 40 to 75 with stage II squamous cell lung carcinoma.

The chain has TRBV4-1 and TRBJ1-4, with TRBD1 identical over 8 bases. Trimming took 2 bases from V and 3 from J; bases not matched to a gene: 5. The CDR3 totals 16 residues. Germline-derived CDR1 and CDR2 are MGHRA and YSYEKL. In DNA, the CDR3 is TGCGCCAGCAGCCAACCAGGGGGCAGGGCTAATGAAAAACTGTTTTTT. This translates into CASSQPGGRANEKLFF.

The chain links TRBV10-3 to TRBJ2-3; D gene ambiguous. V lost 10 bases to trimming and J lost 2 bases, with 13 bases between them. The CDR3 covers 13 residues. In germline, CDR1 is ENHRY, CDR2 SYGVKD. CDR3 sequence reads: CATSLVATDTQYF. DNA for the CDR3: TGTGCCACCAGCCTAGTGGCCACAGATACGCAGTATTTT.

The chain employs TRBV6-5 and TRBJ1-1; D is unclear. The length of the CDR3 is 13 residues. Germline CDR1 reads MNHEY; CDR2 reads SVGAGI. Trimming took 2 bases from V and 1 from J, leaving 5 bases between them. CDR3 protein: CASSYRANTEAFF. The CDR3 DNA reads TGTGCCAGCAGTTACCGAGCGAACACTGAAGCTTTCTTT.

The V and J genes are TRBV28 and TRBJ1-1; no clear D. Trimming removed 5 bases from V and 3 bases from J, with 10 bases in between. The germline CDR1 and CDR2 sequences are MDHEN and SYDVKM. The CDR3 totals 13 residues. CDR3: CASSLDAYTEAFF. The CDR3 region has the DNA TGTGCCAGCAGTCTAGACGCCTACACTGAAGCTTTCTTT.

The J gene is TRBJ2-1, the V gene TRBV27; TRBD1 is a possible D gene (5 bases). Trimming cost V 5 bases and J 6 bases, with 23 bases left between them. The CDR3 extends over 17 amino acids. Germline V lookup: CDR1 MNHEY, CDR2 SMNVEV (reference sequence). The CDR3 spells CASSLGSWGQDRNEQFF. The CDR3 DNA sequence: TGTGCCAGCAGTCTCGGTTCGTGGGGCCAAGATCGCAATGAGCAGTTCTTC.